The T cell receptor (beta chain) under discussion was sequenced for a study of PD-L1 blockade in urothelial cancer. Study-level information: Patients started atezolizumab at some point between 2013 and 2015, 1,200 mg intravenously every 3 weeks. The patients had undergone anywhere from 0 to 3 prior chemotherapy regimens.

Produced via immunoSEQ multiplex PCR; TCRdb's table is partial and in-frame only. This sample has about 88,000 clones, with 90% found just once. The V segment lost 4 bases and the J segment 2 bases; nucleotides outside the gene matches: 9. CDR3 length: 16 amino acids. Germline assignment: CDR1 SGHNT and CDR2 YYREEE (reference sequence). This TCR was sampled from a man between 60 and 70 years old with urothelial cancer. Specimen: PBMCs, collected around atezolizumab (anti-PD-L1) treatment. V and J are TRBV5-4 and TRBJ2-3; 8 nucleotides line up with TRBD2. This CDR3 reads CASSRTGGPYTDTQYF. The CDR3 region has the DNA TGTGCCAGCAGCCGCACGGGGGGGCCCTACACAGATACGCAGTATTTT.